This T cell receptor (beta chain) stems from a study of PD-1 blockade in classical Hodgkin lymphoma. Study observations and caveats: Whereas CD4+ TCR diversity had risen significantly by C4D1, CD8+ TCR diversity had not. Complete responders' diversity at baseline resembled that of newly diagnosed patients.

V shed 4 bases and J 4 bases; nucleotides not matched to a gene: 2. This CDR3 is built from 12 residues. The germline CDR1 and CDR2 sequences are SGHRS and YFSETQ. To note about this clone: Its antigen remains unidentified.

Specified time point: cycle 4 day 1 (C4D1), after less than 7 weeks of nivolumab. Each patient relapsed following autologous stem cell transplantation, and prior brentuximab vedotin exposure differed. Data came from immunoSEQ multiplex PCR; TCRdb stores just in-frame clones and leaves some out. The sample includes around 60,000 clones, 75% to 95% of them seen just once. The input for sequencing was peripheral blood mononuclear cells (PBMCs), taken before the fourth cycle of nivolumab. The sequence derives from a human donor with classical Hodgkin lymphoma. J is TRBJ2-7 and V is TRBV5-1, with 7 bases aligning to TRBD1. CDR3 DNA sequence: TGCGCCAGCAGCGTACAGGGGTACGAGCAGTACTTC. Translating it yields CASSVQGYEQYF.